These 16 T cell receptor beta chains share one sample of origin, sequenced in a study of OX40 agonist ivuxolimab in advanced cancers. Some clones are missing from TCRdb's copy, which holds only in-frame ones; the method was immunoSEQ multiplex PCR. Of approximately 82,000 clones listed, 84% are singletons. The material was CD4+ or CD8+ T cells sorted from blood, obtained in a trial of the OX40 agonist ivuxolimab. Receptor source: an adult with an advanced solid tumor such as melanoma, head and neck, liver or kidney cancer.

The chain is built from TRBV29-1 and TRBJ2-3; weak D call: TRBD1 (5 bases). Germline assignment: CDR1 SQVTM and CDR2 ANQGSEA. The CDR3 extends over 17 amino acids. V was cut by 0 bases and J by 0 bases, with 16 bases left in between. CDR3 in DNA: TGCAGCGTTGAAGATCGGCCAGGGCCTGCTAGCACAGATACGCAGTATTTT. Its translation: CSVEDRPGPASTDTQYF.

V gene TRBV6-5 combines with J gene TRBJ2-5; 8 positions match TRBD2. The DNA end lines up better with TRBJ2-7; the J call may be wrong. The CDR3 length is 13 residues. The germline V gene encodes CDR1 MNHEY and CDR2 SVGAGI. The CDR3 DNA reads as TGTGCCAGCATGGGGGTCCGGGAGGGCGAGCAGTACTTC. It specifies CASMGVREGEQYF.

V usage is TRBV27 and J usage is TRBJ2-5; tentatively, D is TRBD1 or TRBD2 (5 bases each). This CDR3 has 16 residues. Germline CDR1 and CDR2: MNHEY and SMNVEV (reference sequence). V was clipped by 5 bases and J by 1 base, with 17 bases between them. The CDR3 DNA follows: TGTGCCAGCAGTCCCCTTGGGGGAGAGCCCCAAGAGACCCAGTACTTC. Protein product: CASSPLGGEPQETQYF.

The genes are TRBV5-5 and TRBJ2-2; the D gene is possibly TRBD2 (5 bases). Germline-derived CDR1 and CDR2 are SGHKS and YYEKEE (reference sequence). CDR3 length: 13 amino acids. The germline V and J ends were trimmed by 7 bases and 4 bases, with 11 bases remaining between them. The CDR3 nucleotides are TGTGCCAGCCCCCGGGAAGCCACCGGGGAGCTGTTTTTT. Translated, it gives CASPREATGELFF.

The gene calls are TRBV6-1 and TRBJ1-5; perhaps TRBD1 as D (5 bases). The V end lost 7 bases, the J end lost 0 bases, and 13 bases lay between the germline ends. Germline CDR1 and CDR2: MNHNS and SASEGT. The CDR3 length is 15 residues. Written as DNA, the CDR3 is TGTGCCAGCACCCGGGGCGTGTATAGCAATCAGCCCCAGCATTTT. Its translation is CASTRGVYSNQPQHF.

This clone has only a few counts. The chain joins TRBV7-9 to TRBJ1-1, with 9 nucleotides matching TRBD1. From germline, CDR1 is SEHNR and CDR2 FQNEAQ (reference sequence). The CDR3 has 13 amino acids. J gave up 6 bases and V 7 bases, and 6 bases lay outside the gene matches. The CDR3 sequence: CASKRQGVAEAFF. The DNA for the CDR3 is TGTGCCAGCAAAAGACAGGGGGTAGCTGAAGCTTTCTTT.

The V call is TRBV4-2, the J call TRBJ1-2, with TRBD1 as a possible D gene (6 bases). CDR1 is LGHNA, CDR2 YNFKEQ, per germline. V lost 0 bases and J lost 4, with 15 bases in between. CDR3 size: 16 residues. CDR3 sequence: CASSQEAGGSGYGYTF. DNA of the CDR3: TGTGCCAGCAGCCAAGAGGCTGGGGGCAGCGGCTATGGCTACACCTTC.

V gene TRBV11-3 combines with J gene TRBJ2-7; 10 positions match TRBD1. CDR3 length: 14 amino acids. V shed 3 bases, J shed 4 bases, and the junction held 3 bases outside the gene matches. From germline, CDR1 is SGHNT and CDR2 YENEEA. Here the CDR3 reads CASSFGTGEYEQYF. The DNA of the CDR3 is TGTGCCAGCAGCTTCGGGACAGGGGAATACGAGCAGTACTTC.

This chain uses TRBV10-1 with TRBJ2-7; D not certain. Germline V gene data show CDR1 as WNHNN and CDR2 as SYGVQD (reference sequence). The V gene lost 2 bases and the J gene lost 4 bases, with 9 bases spanning the gap. CDR3 size: 13 residues. CDR3 DNA: TGCGCCAGCAGTGAGAGGGCTCGATACGAGCAGTACTTC. Its translation: CASSERARYEQYF.

V and J are TRBV7-2 and TRBJ2-3; no clear D. Between the trimmed V and J ends, which lost 0 bases and 3 bases, there was a span of 10 bases. Germline CDR1 reads SGHTA; CDR2 reads FQGNSA. CDR3 length equals 15 residues. The CDR3 bases are TGTGCCAGCAGCTTAGCGCGCACGCCTACAGATACGCAGTATTTT. Its translation is CASSLARTPTDTQYF.

This sequence joins TRBV4-2 and TRBJ2-1; the match to TRBD2 covers 10 bases. CDR1 LGHNA and CDR2 YNFKEQ come from the germline V gene. CDR3 length equals 18 residues. After removal of 3 bases from V and 1 base from J, the junction contained 9 bases not matched to a gene. CDR3 DNA sequence: TGTGCCAGCAGCCAGGGGCCCGGGACTAGCGAGTCCTACAATGAGCAGTTCTTC. This translates into CASSQGPGTSESYNEQFF.

J is TRBJ1-3 and V is TRBV5-1; TRBD1 is a possible D gene (5 bases). The CDR3 contains 16 residues. V dropped 4 bases and J dropped 0 bases, with 14 bases sitting between them. In germline, CDR1 is SGHRS, CDR2 YFSETQ. CDR3 region: CASSQGRHLSGNTIYF. The CDR3, as DNA: TGCGCCAGCAGCCAGGGAAGACACCTCTCTGGAAACACCATATATTTT.

The V call is TRBV6-5, the J call TRBJ1-1; the D gene is possibly TRBD1 (5 bases). From germline, CDR1 is MNHEY and CDR2 SVGAGI. V was cut by 0 bases and J by 0 bases, with 8 bases left in between. The CDR3 runs 15 residues. For the CDR3, the DNA is TGTGCCAGCAGTTACTCGATGACAGTGAACACTGAAGCTTTCTTT. Translating it yields CASSYSMTVNTEAFF.

This chain links TRBV5-1 with TRBJ2-7; 7 nucleotides agree with TRBD1. V lost 4 bases and J lost 0; bases outside the gene matches: 7. CDR1 and CDR2 from the germline V gene are SGHRS and YFSETQ. The CDR3 consists of 15 residues. Written as DNA, the CDR3 is TGCGCCAGCAGCCCGCGACAGGGATCCTCCTACGAGCAGTACTTC. Its translation: CASSPRQGSSYEQYF.

V is TRBV19 and J is TRBJ2-1; 12 bases are a match to TRBD2. This CDR3 has 20 amino acids. J lost 0 bases, V lost 3 bases, and 12 bases had no gene match. The germline V gene has CDR1 LNHDA and CDR2 SQIVND (reference sequence). The chain's CDR3 is CASSIVSSGGAVASYNEQFF. The CDR3 DNA reads as TGTGCCAGTAGTATTGTGTCTAGCGGGGGGGCAGTGGCCTCCTACAATGAGCAGTTCTTC. The full variable domain, in which reference TRBV19 and TRBJ2-1 provide the parts outside the CDR3, is DGGITQSPKYLFRKEGQNVTLSCEQNLNHDAMYWYRQDPGQGLRLIYYSQIVNDFQKGDIAEGYSVSREKKESFPLTVTSAQKNPTAFYLCASSIVSSGGAVASYNEQFFGPGTRLTVL.

The V gene is TRBV2, the J gene TRBJ1-1; D is possibly TRBD1 (6 bases). Germline-derived CDR1 and CDR2 are SNHLY and FYNNEI. Deletions cut 8 bases from V and 3 bases from J, with 13 bases between. CDR3 length: 13 residues. CDR3 loop: CASLGHSYTEAFF. CDR3 bases: TGTGCCAGCCTGGGACATTCATACACTGAAGCTTTCTTT. Based on the CDR3 plus reference TRBV2 and TRBJ1-1, the full variable domain is EPEVTQTPSHQVTQMGQEVILRCVPISNHLYFYWYRQILGQKVEFLVSFYNNEISEKSEIFDDQFSVERPDGSNFTLKIRSTKLEDSAMYFCASLGHSYTEAFFGQGTRLTVV.